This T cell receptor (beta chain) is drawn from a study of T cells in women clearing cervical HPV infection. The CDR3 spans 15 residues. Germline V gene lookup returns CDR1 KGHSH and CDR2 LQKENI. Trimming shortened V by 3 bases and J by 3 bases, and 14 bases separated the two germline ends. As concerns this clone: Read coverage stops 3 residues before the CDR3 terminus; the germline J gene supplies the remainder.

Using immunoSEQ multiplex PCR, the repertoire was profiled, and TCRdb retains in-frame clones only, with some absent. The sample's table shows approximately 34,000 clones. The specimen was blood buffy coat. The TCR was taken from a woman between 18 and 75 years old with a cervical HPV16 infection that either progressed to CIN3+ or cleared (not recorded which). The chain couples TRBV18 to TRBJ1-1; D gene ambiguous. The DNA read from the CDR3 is TGTGCCAGCTCACCCCTCGCCGGGGTCGACACTGAA. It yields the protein CASSPLAGVDTE. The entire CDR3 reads CASSPLAGVDTEAFF.